This entry lists 21 T cell receptor beta chains sequenced from one sample in a study of response to subunit inactivated influenza vaccine. TCRdb reprocessed the RT-PCR reads with MiXCR, giving one entry per CDR3 protein. The sample includes hundreds of thousands of distinct CDR3 sequences, approximately 14% of them seen just once. The starting material was PBMCs from blood, obtained 11 to 12 days after vaccination. The receptor set was obtained from a man aged 50 or older who received an inactivated influenza vaccine.

This clonotype occurred a few times. V and J are TRBV12-3 or TRBV12-4 and TRBJ2-7; 9 positions match TRBD2. CDR3 length: 17 residues. Trimming at V came to 1 base and at J to 0 bases, leaving 7 bases not matched to a gene. CDR3 region: CASSLDRTSASSYEQYF. DNA of the CDR3: TGTGCCAGCAGTTTAGATAGGACTAGCGCCAGCTCCTACGAGCAGTACTTC.

The chain couples TRBV28 to TRBJ2-7; weak D call: TRBD2 (6 bases). V dropped 2 bases and J dropped 6 bases, with 14 bases sitting between them. CDR3 length: 14 amino acids. Germline assignment: CDR1 MDHEN and CDR2 SYDVKM. The CDR3 DNA sequence: TGTGCCAGCAGTTTACAGGGAGGCCGGGGCGAGCAGTACTTC. Translation: CASSLQGGRGEQYF.

This clonotype was counted between two and nine times. The rearrangement joins TRBV5-1 to TRBJ2-3, with a weak D call TRBD2 (5 bases). V lost 0 bases and J lost 3, with 14 bases in between. CDR1 is SGHRS and CDR2 is YFSETQ in the germline V gene. The CDR3 is 16 amino acids. The CDR3 region has the DNA TGCGCCAGCAGCTTGGGGACTGGGCAGAAGACAGATACGCAGTATTTT. This gives the protein CASSLGTGQKTDTQYF.

This rearrangement joins TRBV11-3 to TRBJ2-5; 8 nucleotides line up with TRBD2. J gave up 1 base and V 5 bases, and 6 bases lay outside the gene matches. This CDR3 contains 15 residues. The germline V gene has CDR1 SGHNT and CDR2 YENEEA. The CDR3 protein is CASSARGGSQETQYF. The CDR3 DNA is TGTGCCAGCAGCGCACGGGGGGGCAGCCAAGAGACCCAGTACTTC. Together with reference TRBV11-3 and TRBJ2-5, the CDR3 gives the full variable domain: EAGVVQSPRYKIIEKKQPVAFWCNPISGHNTLYWYLQNLGQGPELLIRYENEEAVDDSQLPKDRFSAERLKGVDSTLKIQPAELGDSAVYLCASSARGGSQETQYFGPGTRLLVL.

This clonotype was counted between two and nine times. The chain's CDR3 is CASSPLGNRRGETQYF. CDR3 in DNA: TGTGCCAGCAGCCCCCTGGGTAACAGGAGGGGGGAGACCCAGTACTTC. The gene calls are TRBV7-2 and TRBJ2-5, with D possibly being TRBD1 or TRBD2 (6 bases each). Trimming removed 5 bases from V and 5 bases from J, with 21 bases in between. Germline lookup yields CDR1 SGHTA and CDR2 FQGNSA. The CDR3 sequence is 16 residues long.

This clonotype was found a few times. V gene TRBV12-3 or TRBV12-4 combines with J gene TRBJ2-7; D is possibly TRBD2 (5 bases). V lost 5 bases, J lost 3 bases, and 14 bases lay in between. The CDR3 runs to 14 residues. CDR3 amino acids: CASSPGSSYYEQYF. The CDR3 coding sequence is TGTGCCAGCAGTCCTGGGAGCTCCTACTACGAGCAGTACTTC.

In its sample, this clonotype was seen a few times. The gene calls are TRBV9 and TRBJ2-7; 7 bases are a match to TRBD2. V lost 0 bases and J lost 6; bases outside the gene matches: 15. Germline CDR1 reads SGDLS; CDR2 reads YYNGEE. The CDR3 is made up of 17 amino acids. This CDR3 is CASSVDFRAGTTIEQYF. CDR3 bases: TGTGCCAGCAGCGTAGATTTCAGAGCGGGAACCACAATCGAGCAGTACTTC.

J is TRBJ2-3 and V is TRBV29-1; D unresolved. This CDR3 contains 12 residues. V lost 0 bases, J lost 4 bases, and 5 bases lay in between. The germline gives CDR1 SQVTM, CDR2 ANQGSEA. The CDR3: CSVEEVADTQYF. DNA of the CDR3: TGCAGCGTTGAAGAGGTTGCAGATACGCAGTATTTT.

This clonotype appeared a few times. The chain carries TRBV5-5 and TRBJ2-7; 7 positions match TRBD1. Germline V gene data show CDR1 as SGHKS and CDR2 as YYEKEE (reference sequence). This CDR3 contains 14 residues. V was pared by 5 bases and J by 2 bases, with 7 bases of the junction left unmatched. CDR3 sequence reads: CASRLTGYTYEQYF. CDR3 in DNA: TGTGCCAGCAGATTGACAGGGTATACCTACGAGCAGTACTTC.

Of note for this clonotype: Possible read error: a much larger clone is one base away. It is likely a read error, because the conserved phenylalanine at the end of the CDR3 is missing. This chain uses TRBV5-1 with TRBJ1-2; a possible D gene is TRBD1 (5 bases). Germline loops: CDR1 SGHRS, CDR2 YFSETQ. This CDR3 comprises 13 residues. V was trimmed by 4 bases and J by 2 bases, leaving 9 bases between them. The CDR3 protein is CASSDGANYGYTL. For the CDR3, the DNA is TGCGCCAGCAGCGACGGGGCGAACTATGGCTACACCTTA.

This clonotype was recorded a few times. In DNA, the CDR3 is TGCAGCGTTGACGTAGGGGACAATGAGCAGTTCTTC. It translates to CSVDVGDNEQFF. This chain uses TRBV29-1 with TRBJ2-1, with D perhaps matching TRBD1 (5 bases). This CDR3 has 12 amino acids. Germline V gives CDR1 SQVTM, CDR2 ANQGSEA. V lost 3 bases to trimming and J lost 5 bases, with 8 bases between them.

This clonotype was detected a few times. The chain combines TRBV20-1 with TRBJ1-5, with TRBD1 matching 7 bases. The V segment lost 3 bases and the J segment 2 bases; nucleotides outside the gene matches: 13. The CDR3 runs to 17 residues. Germline values: CDR1 DFQATT, CDR2 SNEGSKA (reference sequence). The CDR3 protein is CSASRPTGAYGNQPQHF. Written as DNA, the CDR3 is TGCAGTGCTAGTCGCCCCACAGGGGCTTACGGCAATCAGCCCCAGCATTTT.

The chain carries TRBV6-4 and TRBJ2-2, with 8 nucleotides matching TRBD1. The ends lost 6 bases at V and 3 bases at J; junction bases unmatched: 9. Germline-derived CDR1 and CDR2 are MRHNA and SNTAGT. This CDR3 region has 16 residues. Here the CDR3 reads CASSLSRQGHTGELFF. CDR3 bases: TGTGCCAGCAGCTTATCTCGACAGGGGCACACCGGGGAGCTGTTTTTT.

This clonotype was seen more than once but under ten times. This chain connects TRBV7-9 to TRBJ2-7; 9 positions agree with TRBD1. CDR1 is SEHNR, CDR2 FQNEAQ, per germline (reference sequence). This CDR3 is 16 amino acids long. With V trimmed by 6 bases and J by 5 bases, 14 bases remained unmatched. Here the CDR3 reads CASSLNPWDRVNEQYF. The CDR3 DNA reads as TGTGCCAGCAGTTTAAACCCATGGGACAGGGTCAACGAGCAGTACTTC.

CDR3 loop: CASRNQGALTGELFF. DNA of the CDR3: TGTGCCAGCAGAAATCAGGGGGCGCTCACCGGGGAGCTGTTTTTT. The chain employs TRBV6-2 or TRBV6-3 and TRBJ2-2, with 8 positions matching TRBD1. This CDR3 is 15 amino acids long. The ends lost 6 bases at V and 4 bases at J; junction bases unmatched: 7. Germline CDR1 reads MNHEY; CDR2 reads SVGEGT.

This clonotype has more than one count but fewer than ten. This chain links TRBV5-1 with TRBJ2-1; 7 bases fit TRBD2. V lost 3 bases, J lost 10 bases, and 7 bases stayed unmatched. The germline V gene has CDR1 SGHRS and CDR2 YFSETQ. The CDR3 is made up of 13 amino acids. DNA for the CDR3: TGCGCCAGCAGCTCCGGCCAGGGAGGGGAGCAGTTCTTC. Encoded protein: CASSSGQGGEQFF.

The chain combines TRBV9 with TRBJ1-1, with D perhaps matching TRBD1 (6 bases). Germline values: CDR1 SGDLS, CDR2 YYNGEE. The CDR3 runs 15 residues. Trimming pared 4 bases from V and 1 base from J, leaving 14 bases between. This CDR3 reads CASSPHGTTNTEAFF. DNA for the CDR3: TGTGCCAGCAGCCCACACGGGACAACGAACACTGAAGCTTTCTTT. The full variable domain, rest sourced from reference TRBV9 and TRBJ1-1, is DSGVTQTPKHLITATGQRVTLRCSPRSGDLSVYWYQQSLDQGLQFLIQYYNGEERAKGNILERFSAQQFPDLHSELNLSSLELGDSALYFCASSPHGTTNTEAFFGQGTRLTVV.

The rearrangement links TRBV11-2 to TRBJ2-1; 9 positions agree with TRBD2. From germline, CDR1 is SGHAT and CDR2 FQNNGV. The CDR3 runs 15 residues. Losses at the gene ends were 5 bases for V and 4 bases for J; bases not matched to a gene: 6. The CDR3 bases are TGTGCCAGCAGCCCCGCTAGCGGGGAATACAATGAGCAGTTCTTC. It yields the protein CASSPASGEYNEQFF.

The rearrangement links TRBV20-1 to TRBJ2-5; TRBD2 aligns across 7 bases. The CDR3 runs to 11 residues. V lost 6 bases and J lost 7; bases outside the gene matches: 5. The germline V gene encodes CDR1 DFQATT and CDR2 SNEGSKA (reference sequence). The CDR3 spells CSASQRGTQYF. The CDR3, as DNA: TGCAGTGCAAGTCAGCGGGGGACCCAGTACTTC.

The chain uses TRBV20-1 and TRBJ1-2; 7 bases map to TRBD1. The length of the CDR3 is 13 residues. Germline CDR1 and CDR2: DFQATT and SNEGSKA (reference sequence). V shed 5 bases, J shed 8 bases, and the junction held 11 bases outside the gene matches. The CDR3 here is CSASTSTGRGYTF. CDR3 sequence (DNA): TGCAGTGCTTCCACTTCGACAGGGCGAGGCTACACCTTC.

Turning to this clonotype: The junction differs from germline at one of its ends, possibly a read error. V and J are TRBV7-8 and TRBJ1-5; D unresolved. This CDR3 region has 13 residues. Germline-derived CDR1 and CDR2 are SGHVS and FQNEAQ. The CDR3 reads CASGPDLVGGRTF. For the CDR3, the DNA is TGTGCCAGCGGCCCGGACCTGGTTGGCGGCAGAACCTTT.